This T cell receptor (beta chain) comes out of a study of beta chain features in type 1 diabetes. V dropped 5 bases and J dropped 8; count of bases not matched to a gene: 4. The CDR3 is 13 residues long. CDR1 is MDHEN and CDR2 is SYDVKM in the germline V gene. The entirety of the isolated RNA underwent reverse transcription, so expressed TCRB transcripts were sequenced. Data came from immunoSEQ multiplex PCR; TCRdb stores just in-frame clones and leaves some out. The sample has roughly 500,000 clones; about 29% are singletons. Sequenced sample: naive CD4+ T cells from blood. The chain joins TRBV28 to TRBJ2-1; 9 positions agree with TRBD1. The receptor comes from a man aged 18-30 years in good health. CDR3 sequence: CASSETGGHEQFF. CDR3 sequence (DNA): TGTGCCAGCAGTGAAACAGGGGGCCATGAGCAGTTCTTC.